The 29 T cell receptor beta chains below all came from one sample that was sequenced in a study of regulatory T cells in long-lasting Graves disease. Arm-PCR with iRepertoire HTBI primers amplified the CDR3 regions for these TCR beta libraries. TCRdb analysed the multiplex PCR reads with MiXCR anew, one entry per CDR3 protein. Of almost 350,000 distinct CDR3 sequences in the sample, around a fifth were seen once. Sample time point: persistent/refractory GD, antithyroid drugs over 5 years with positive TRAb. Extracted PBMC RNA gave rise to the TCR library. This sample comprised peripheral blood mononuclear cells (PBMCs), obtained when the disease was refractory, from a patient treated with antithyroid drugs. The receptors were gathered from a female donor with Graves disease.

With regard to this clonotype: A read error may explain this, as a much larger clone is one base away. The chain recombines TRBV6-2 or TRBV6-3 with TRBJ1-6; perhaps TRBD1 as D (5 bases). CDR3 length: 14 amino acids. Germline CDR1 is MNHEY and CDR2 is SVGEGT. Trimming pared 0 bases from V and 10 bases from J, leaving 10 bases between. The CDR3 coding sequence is TGTGCCAGCAGTTACTCGGGGGAAGGCTCACCCCTCCACTTT. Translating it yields CASSYSGEGSPLHF.

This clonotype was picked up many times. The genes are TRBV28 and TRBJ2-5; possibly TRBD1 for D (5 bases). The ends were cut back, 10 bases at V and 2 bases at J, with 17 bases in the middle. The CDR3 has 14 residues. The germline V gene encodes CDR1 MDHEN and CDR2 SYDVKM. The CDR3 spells CATHLPGSQETQYF. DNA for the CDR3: TGTGCCACCCATCTACCAGGGTCACAAGAGACCCAGTACTTC.

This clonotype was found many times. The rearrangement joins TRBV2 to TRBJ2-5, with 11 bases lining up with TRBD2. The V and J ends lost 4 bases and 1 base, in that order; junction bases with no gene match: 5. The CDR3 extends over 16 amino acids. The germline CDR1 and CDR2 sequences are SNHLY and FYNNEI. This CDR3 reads CASSGTSGGLQETQYF. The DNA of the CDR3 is TGTGCCAGCAGTGGAACTAGCGGGGGCCTCCAAGAGACCCAGTACTTC.

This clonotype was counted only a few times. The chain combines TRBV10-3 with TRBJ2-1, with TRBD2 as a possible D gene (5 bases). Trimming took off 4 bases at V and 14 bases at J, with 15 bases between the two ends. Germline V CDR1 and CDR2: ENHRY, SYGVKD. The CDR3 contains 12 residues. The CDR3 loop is CAISGHAAGEFF. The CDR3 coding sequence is TGTGCCATCAGTGGCCACGCAGCCGGGGAGTTCTTC.

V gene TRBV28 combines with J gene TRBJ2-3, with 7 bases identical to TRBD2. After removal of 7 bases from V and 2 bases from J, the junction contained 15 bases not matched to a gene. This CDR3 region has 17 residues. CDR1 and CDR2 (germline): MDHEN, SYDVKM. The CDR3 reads CASNSLKGREYTDTQYF. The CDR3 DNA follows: TGTGCCAGCAACTCTCTTAAGGGGCGGGAGTACACAGATACGCAGTATTTT.

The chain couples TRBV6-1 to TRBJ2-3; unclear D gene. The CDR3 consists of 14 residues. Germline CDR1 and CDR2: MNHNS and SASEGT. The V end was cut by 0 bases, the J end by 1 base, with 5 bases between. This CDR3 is CASSEASGTDTQYF. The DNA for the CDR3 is TGTGCCAGCAGTGAAGCGAGCGGCACAGATACGCAGTATTTT.

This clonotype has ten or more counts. The CDR3 region is CASSPRSVGGNSPLHF. The CDR3 nucleotides read TGTGCCAGCAGCCCCCGGTCGGTAGGGGGGAATTCACCCCTCCACTTT. V gene TRBV7-2 combines with J gene TRBJ1-6; a weak D match, TRBD1 (6 bases). Germline CDR1 and CDR2: SGHTA and FQGNSA. The germline V and J ends were trimmed by 5 bases and 7 bases, with 18 bases remaining between them. The CDR3 has 16 residues. Combining the CDR3 with reference TRBV7-2 and TRBJ1-6 gives the whole variable domain GAGVSQSPSNKVTEKGKDVELRCDPISGHTALYWYRQSLGQGLEFLIYFQGNSAPDKSGLPSDRFSAERTGGSVSTLTIQRTQQEDSAVYLCASSPRSVGGNSPLHFGNGTRLTVT.

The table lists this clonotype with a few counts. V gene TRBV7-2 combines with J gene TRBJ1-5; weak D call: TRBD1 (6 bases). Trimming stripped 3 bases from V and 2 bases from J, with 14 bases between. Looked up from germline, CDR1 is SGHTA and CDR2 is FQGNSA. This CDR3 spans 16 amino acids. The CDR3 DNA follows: TGTGCCAGCAGCTTTCGGGGGGCGCTGGGCAATCAGCCCCAGCATTTT. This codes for CASSFRGALGNQPQHF.

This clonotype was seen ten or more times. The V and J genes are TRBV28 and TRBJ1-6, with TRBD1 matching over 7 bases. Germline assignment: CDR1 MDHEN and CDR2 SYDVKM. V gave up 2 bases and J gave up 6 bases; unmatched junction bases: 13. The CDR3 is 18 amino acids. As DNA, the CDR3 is TGTGCCAGCAGTTTAAGGCTACAGGGGACGTGGGGTAATTCACCCCTCCACTTT. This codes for CASSLRLQGTWGNSPLHF.

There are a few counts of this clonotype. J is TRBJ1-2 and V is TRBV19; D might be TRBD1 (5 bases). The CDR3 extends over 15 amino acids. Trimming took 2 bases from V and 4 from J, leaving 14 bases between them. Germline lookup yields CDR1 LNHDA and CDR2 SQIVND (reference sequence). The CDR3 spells CASSIWGWGVYGYTF. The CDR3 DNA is TGTGCCAGTAGTATATGGGGCTGGGGTGTCTATGGCTACACCTTC.

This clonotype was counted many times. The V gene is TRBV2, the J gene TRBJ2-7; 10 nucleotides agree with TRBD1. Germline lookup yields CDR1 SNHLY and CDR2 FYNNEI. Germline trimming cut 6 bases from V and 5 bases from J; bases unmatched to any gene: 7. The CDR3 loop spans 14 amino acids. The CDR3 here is CASRKTGGIDEQYF. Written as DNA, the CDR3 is TGTGCCAGCAGAAAGACAGGGGGCATCGACGAGCAGTACTTC.

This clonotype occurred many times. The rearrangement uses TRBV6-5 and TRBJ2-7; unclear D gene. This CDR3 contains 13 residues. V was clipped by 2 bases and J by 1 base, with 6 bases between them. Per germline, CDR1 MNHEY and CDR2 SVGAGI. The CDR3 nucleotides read TGTGCCAGCAGTTACAGGCCTTCCTACGAGCAGTACTTC. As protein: CASSYRPSYEQYF.

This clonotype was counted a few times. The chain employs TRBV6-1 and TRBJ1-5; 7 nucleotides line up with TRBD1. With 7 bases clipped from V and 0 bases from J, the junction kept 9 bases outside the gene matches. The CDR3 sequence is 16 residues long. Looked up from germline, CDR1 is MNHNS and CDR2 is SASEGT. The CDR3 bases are TGTGCCAGCAACTCCGGACAGGAGCTTAGCAATCAGCCCCAGCATTTT. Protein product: CASNSGQELSNQPQHF.

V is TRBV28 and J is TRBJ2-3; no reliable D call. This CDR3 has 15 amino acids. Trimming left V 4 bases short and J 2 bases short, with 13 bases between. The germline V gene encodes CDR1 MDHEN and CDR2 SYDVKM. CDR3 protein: CASSSPPLNTDTQYF. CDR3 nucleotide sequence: TGTGCCAGCAGTTCACCTCCCCTAAACACAGATACGCAGTATTTT.

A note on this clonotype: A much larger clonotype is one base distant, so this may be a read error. CDR3 DNA: TGCAGTGGGAGTGGCGGGGGGGGGATAGGCGAGACCCAGTACTTC. It specifies CSGSGGGGIGETQYF. This chain uses TRBV20-1 with TRBJ2-5; TRBD2 matches at 9 bases. CDR1 DFQATT and CDR2 SNEGSKA come from the germline V gene (reference sequence). V dropped 7 bases and J dropped 5; count of bases not matched to a gene: 14. The CDR3 totals 15 residues.

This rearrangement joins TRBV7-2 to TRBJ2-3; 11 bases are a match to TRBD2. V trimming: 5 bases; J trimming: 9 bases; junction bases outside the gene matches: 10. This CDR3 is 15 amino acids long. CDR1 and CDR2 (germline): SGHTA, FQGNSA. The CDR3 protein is CASSLSSGGAWTQYF. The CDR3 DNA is TGTGCCAGCAGCCTGAGTAGCGGGGGGGCCTGGACGCAGTATTTT.

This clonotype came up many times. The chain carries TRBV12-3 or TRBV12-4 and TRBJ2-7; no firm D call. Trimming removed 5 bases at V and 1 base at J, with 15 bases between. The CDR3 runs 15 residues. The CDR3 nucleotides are TGTGCCAGCAGTCTCGCCGACCGTGCATCCTACGAGCAGTACTTC. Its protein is CASSLADRASYEQYF.

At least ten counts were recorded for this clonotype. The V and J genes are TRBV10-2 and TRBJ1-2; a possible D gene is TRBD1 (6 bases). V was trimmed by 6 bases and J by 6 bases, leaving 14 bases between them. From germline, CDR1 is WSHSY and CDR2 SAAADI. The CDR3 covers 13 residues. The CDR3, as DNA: TGCGCCAGCAGAGGACAGAGAGGAGATGGCTACACCTTC. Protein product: CASRGQRGDGYTF.

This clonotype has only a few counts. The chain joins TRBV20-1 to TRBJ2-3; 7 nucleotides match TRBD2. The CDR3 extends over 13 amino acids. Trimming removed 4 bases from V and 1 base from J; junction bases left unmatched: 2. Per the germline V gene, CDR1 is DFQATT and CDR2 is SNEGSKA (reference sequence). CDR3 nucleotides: TGCAGTGCTAAAAGCGGGGGCACAGATACGCAGTATTTT. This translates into CSAKSGGTDTQYF.

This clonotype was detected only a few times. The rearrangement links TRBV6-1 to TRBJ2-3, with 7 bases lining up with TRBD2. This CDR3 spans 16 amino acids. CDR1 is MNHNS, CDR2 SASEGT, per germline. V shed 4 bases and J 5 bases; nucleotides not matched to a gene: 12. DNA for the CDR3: TGTGCCAGCAGTGCCCGTGGAGCGGGGTCCCAAGATACGCAGTATTTT. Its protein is CASSARGAGSQDTQYF.

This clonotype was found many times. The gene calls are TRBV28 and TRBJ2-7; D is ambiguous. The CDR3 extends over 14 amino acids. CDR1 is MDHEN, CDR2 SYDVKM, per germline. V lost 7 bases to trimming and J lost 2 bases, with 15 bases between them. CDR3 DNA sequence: TGTGCCAGCAACACACCGTCAAGACCCTACGAGCAGTACTTC. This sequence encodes CASNTPSRPYEQYF.

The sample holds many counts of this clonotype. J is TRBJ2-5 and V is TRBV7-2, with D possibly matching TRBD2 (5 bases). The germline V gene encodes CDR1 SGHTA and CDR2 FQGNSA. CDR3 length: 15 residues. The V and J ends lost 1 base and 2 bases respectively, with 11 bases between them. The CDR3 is CASSLGRAPQETQYF. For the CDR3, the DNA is TGTGCCAGCAGCTTAGGGCGGGCACCACAAGAGACCCAGTACTTC.

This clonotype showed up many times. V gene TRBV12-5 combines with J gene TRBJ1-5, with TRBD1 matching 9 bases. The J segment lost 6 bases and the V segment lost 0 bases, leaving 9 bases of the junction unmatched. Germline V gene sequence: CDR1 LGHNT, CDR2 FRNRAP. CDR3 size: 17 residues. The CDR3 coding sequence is TGTGCTAGTGGTTTGGTAATGGGGACAGGGTCTCCTCAGCCCCAGCATTTT. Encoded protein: CASGLVMGTGSPQPQHF.

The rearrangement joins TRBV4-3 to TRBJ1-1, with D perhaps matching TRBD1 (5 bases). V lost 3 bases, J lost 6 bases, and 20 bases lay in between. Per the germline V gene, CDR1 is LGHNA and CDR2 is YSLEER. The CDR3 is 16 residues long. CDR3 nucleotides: TGCGCCAGCAGCCACCTCGTACCGGGGCCCAAGGCTGAAGCTTTCTTT. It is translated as CASSHLVPGPKAEAFF.

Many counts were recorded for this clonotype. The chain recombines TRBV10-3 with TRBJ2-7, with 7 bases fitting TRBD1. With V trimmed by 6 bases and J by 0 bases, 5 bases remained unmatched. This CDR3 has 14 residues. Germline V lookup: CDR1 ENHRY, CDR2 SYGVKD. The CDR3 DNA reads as TGTGCCATCAGGCTACAGGGGAGCTCCTACGAGCAGTACTTC. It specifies CAIRLQGSSYEQYF.

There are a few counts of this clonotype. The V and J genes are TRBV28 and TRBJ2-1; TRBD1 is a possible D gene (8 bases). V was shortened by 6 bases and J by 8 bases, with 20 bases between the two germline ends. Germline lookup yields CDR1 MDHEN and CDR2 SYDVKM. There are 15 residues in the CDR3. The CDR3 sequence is CASSPTGQGGHEQFF. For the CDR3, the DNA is TGTGCCAGCAGCCCCACCGGACAGGGAGGGCATGAGCAGTTCTTC.

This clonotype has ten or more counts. The DNA of the CDR3 is TGTGCCAGCAGCTGGGGGACTAGCGGGGCCCCAGAGACCCAGTACTTC. It is translated as CASSWGTSGAPETQYF. V usage is TRBV5-8 and J usage is TRBJ2-5; 13 bases agree with TRBD2. Trimming took 3 bases from V and 4 from J; bases not matched to a gene: 6. The CDR3 spans 16 residues. Looked up from germline, CDR1 is SGHTS and CDR2 is YDEGEE.

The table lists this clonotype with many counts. The CDR3 DNA reads TGTGCCAGCAGACTCCGGGAGTCCGTTCCGCGAGGTGCTTTCTTT. Translation: CASRLRESVPRGAFF. The chain has TRBV12-3 or TRBV12-4 and TRBJ1-1; D gene uncertain. The CDR3 length is 15 residues. Trimming left V 6 bases short and J 11 bases short, with 25 bases between.

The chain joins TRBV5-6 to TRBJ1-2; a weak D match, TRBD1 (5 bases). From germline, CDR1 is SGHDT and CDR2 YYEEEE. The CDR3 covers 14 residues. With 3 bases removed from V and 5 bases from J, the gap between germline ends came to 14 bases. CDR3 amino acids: CASSWGTDAYGYTF. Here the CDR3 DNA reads TGTGCCAGCAGCTGGGGGACGGATGCTTATGGCTACACCTTC.